The following is a T cell receptor (beta chain) sequence with its context. Antigen specificity is unknown. Sequencing used immunoSEQ multiplex PCR; TCRdb keeps in-frame clones, though not all of them. The data show tens of thousands of clones, around 90% seen once. CDR3 length: 12 residues. With 6 bases removed from V and 5 bases from J, the gap between germline ends came to 11 bases. The germline V gene has CDR1 SGHTA and CDR2 FQGNSA. This sample is part of a study of T cell responses to AZD1222 COVID-19 vaccine. Findings and caveats of the study: An increase in Spike-specific TCR breadth and depth was observed after two AZD1222 doses. Nearly half of unique spike-specific TCRs reportedly avoided B.1.351 and B.1.1.7 mutated regions.

This sequence originates from an adult who received the AZD1222 COVID-19 vaccine. V gene TRBV7-2 combines with J gene TRBJ2-7, with D uncertain. The sample was peripheral blood, taken 28 days after the second AZD1222 dose. The CDR3 here is CASSGTGHEQYF. The CDR3 bases are TGTGCCAGCAGTGGAACGGGCCACGAGCAGTACTTC.